This T cell receptor beta chain was identified in a study of cytomegalovirus exposure and HLA in healthy donors. Across the whole study: Approximately 180 million T cells yielded 120 million or so unique TCR beta sequences, as an earlier analysis found. Drawn from HLA-typed donors, some 80 million unique TCRs were held in an early data release. Study-wide results and caveats: Later analysis placed DRB1 highest and HLA-C lowest in TCR association rates, which differed by HLA locus. V- and J-gene trimming in TCR beta was tied to a missense DCLRE1C variant by an analysis performed later.

Of note for this clone: The target antigen is unknown.

Primers: 60 Vbeta forward and 13 Jbeta reverse. Generated by immunoSEQ multiplex PCR, the TCRdb table keeps only in-frame clones and is missing some. The table lists about 150,000 clones, 55% to 70% of them singletons, with approximately 2.9% in the top ten. The CDR3 is made up of 13 amino acids. Germline lookup yields CDR1 MNHNS and CDR2 SASEGT. V was trimmed by 8 bases and J by 3 bases, leaving 13 bases between them. The chain has TRBV6-1 and TRBJ1-2; D uncertain. The sequence derives from a woman aged 25 to 39 in good health and CMV-seropositive. Sequenced input: PBMCs. The CDR3 region is CASSRLSDYGYTF. As DNA, the CDR3 is TGTGCCAGCTCTAGGCTTTCCGACTATGGCTACACCTTC.